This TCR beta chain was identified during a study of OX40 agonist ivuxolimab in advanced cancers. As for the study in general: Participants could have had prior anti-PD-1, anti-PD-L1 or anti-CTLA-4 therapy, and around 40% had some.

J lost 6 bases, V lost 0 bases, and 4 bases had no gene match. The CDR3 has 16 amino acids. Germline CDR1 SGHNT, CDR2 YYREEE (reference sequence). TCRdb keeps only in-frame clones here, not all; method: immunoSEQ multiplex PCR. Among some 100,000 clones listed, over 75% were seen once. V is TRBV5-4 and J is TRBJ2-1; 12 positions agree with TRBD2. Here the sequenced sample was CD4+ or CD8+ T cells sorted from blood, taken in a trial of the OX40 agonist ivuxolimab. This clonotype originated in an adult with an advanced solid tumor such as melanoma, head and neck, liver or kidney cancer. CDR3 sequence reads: CASSLETSGGLNEQFF. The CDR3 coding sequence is TGTGCCAGCAGCTTGGAGACTAGCGGGGGACTCAATGAGCAGTTCTTC.